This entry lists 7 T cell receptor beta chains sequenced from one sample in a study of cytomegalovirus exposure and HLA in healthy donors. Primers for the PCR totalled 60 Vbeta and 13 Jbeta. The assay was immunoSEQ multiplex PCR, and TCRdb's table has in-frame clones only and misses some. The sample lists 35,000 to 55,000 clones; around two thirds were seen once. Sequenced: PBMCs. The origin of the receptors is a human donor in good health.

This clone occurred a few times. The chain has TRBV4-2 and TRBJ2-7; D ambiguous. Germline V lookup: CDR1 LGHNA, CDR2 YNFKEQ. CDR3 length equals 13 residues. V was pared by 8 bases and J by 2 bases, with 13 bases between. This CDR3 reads CASSSYRAYEQYF. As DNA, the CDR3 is TGTGCCAGCTCTTCCTATAGAGCCTACGAGCAGTACTTC.

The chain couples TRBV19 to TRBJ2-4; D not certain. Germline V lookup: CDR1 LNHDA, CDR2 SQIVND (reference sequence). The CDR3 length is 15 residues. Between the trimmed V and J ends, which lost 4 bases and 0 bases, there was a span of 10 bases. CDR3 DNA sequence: TGTGCCAGTAGTAGGTCCCCGGGAGCCAAAAACATTCAGTACTTC. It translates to CASSRSPGAKNIQYF.

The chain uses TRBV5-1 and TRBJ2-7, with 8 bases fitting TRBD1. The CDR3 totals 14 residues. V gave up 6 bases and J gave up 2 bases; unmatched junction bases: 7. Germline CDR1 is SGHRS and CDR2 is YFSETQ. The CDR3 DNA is TGCGCCAGCACTAATGCCAGGGGGCCCTACGAGCAGTACTTC. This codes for CASTNARGPYEQYF.

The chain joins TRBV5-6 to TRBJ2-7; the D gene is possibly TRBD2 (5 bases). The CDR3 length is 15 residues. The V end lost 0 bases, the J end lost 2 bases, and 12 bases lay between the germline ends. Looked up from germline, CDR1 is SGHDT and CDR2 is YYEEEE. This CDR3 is CASSLVAGNPYEQYF. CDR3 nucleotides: TGTGCCAGCAGCTTGGTGGCCGGGAATCCCTACGAGCAGTACTTC.

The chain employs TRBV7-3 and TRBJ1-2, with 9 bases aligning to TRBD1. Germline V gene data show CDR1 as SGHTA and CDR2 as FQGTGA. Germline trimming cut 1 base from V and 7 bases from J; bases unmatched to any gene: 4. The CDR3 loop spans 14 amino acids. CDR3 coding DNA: TGTGCCAGCAGCTTAAATACAGGGGGCTTTGGCTACACCTTC. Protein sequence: CASSLNTGGFGYTF.

For the CDR3, the DNA is TGTGCCAGCAGCTTCGCGGGGGATCAGCCCCAGCATTTT. Its protein is CASSFAGDQPQHF. The chain uses TRBV7-9 and TRBJ1-5, with a weak D call TRBD1 (5 bases). V was cut by 3 bases and J by 5 bases, with 8 bases left in between. CDR1 is SEHNR and CDR2 is FQNEAQ in the germline V gene (reference sequence). The CDR3 covers 13 residues.

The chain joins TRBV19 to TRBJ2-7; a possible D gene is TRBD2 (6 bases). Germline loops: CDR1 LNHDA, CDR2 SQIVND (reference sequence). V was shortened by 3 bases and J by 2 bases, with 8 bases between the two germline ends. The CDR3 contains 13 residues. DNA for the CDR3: TGTGCCAGTAGTATCGGCGGGACCTACGAGCAGTACTTC. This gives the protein CASSIGGTYEQYF.